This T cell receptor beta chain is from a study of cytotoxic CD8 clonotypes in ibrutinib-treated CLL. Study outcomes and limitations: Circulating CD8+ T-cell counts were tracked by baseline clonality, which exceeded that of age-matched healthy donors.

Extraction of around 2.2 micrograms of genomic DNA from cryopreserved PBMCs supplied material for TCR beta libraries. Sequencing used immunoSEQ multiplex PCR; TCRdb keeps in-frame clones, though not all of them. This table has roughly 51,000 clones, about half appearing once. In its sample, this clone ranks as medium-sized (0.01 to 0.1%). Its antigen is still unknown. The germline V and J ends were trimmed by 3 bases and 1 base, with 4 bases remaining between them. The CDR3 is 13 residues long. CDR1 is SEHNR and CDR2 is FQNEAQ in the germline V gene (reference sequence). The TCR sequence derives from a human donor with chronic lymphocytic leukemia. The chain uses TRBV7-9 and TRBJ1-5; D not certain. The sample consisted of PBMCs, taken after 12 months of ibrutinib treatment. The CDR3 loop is CASSFDSNQPQHF. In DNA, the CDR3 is TGTGCCAGCAGCTTCGACAGCAATCAGCCCCAGCATTTT.